Presented here are 2 T cell receptor beta chains from one specimen sequenced in a study of T cells in narcolepsy. Produced via immunoSEQ multiplex PCR; TCRdb's table is partial and in-frame only. The profile shows under 30,000 clones, approximately 80% of them singletons. Material for sequencing was CD45RA- memory CD4+ T cells from PBMCs. Source of these receptors: a human donor with narcolepsy.

This chain connects TRBV4-2 to TRBJ2-2, with 12 bases identical to TRBD2. From germline, CDR1 is LGHNA and CDR2 YNFKEQ. The V and J ends lost 0 bases and 4 bases, in that order; junction bases with no gene match: 9. CDR3 length: 19 residues. CDR3 nucleotide sequence: TGTGCCAGCAGCCAAGATATCCTAGCGGGGGGGCGAAGCACCGGGGAGCTGTTTTTT. Encoded protein: CASSQDILAGGRSTGELFF.

This clone was observed a single time. The chain is built from TRBV6-1 and TRBJ1-6, with a possible D match to TRBD1 (5 bases). Per germline, CDR1 MNHNS and CDR2 SASEGT. The CDR3 has 14 residues. The ends were cut back, 8 bases at V and 4 bases at J, with 12 bases in the middle. CDR3 bases: TGTGCCAGCCAGGGCGACAGTTATAATTCACCCCTCCACTTT. It codes for CASQGDSYNSPLHF.